The T cell receptor (beta chain) described here comes from a study of shared clonotypes between healthy human individuals. Study-wide context: CD4 naive cells filled three plates per donor, CD4 memory three, CD8 naive two and CD8 memory one. Overall study findings and caveats: Blood was the only sampled material, and tissue repertoires likely differ.

This CDR3 region has 13 residues. The V gene's germline CDR1 is SGHAT and CDR2 FQNNGV. Between the trimmed V and J ends, which lost 8 bases and 1 base, there was a span of 11 bases. Sequenced by immunoSEQ multiplex PCR; TCRdb stores in-frame clones only, minus some. The sample yields about 2.3 million clones, 93% seen once. The CD4+ fraction was divided into a CD45RA+ naive subset and a CD45RA-negative memory subset. Only a few counts were recorded for this clone. No antigen is known for it. This TCR derives from a man younger than 35 in good health. Some clones in this sample may be carry-over from other donors' samples. Sequencing was performed on naive CD4+ T cells from PBMCs. Subset of the sample: CD45RA+ positively selected. The rearrangement joins TRBV11-2 to TRBJ1-1; D gene unclear. The CDR3: CASRVPRNTEAFF. In DNA, the CDR3 is TGTGCCAGCCGGGTCCCAAGGAACACTGAAGCTTTCTTT.